This TCR beta chain was sequenced during a study of blood T cell repertoires in COVID-19. Study details: T cells, B-cell-depleted T cells, or PBMCs supplied cDNA or gDNA.

CDR3 length equals 15 residues. Germline lookup yields CDR1 SNHLY and CDR2 FYNNEI. V lost 7 bases, J lost 0 bases, and 5 bases stayed unmatched. As processed by the authors: Cell counts per sample came from amplifying reference gene primers. Some clones are missing from TCRdb's copy, which holds only in-frame ones; the method was immunoSEQ multiplex PCR. That table gives V, J and clone size, and the DNA gave D and trimming. This sample carries roughly 130,000 clones, over 65% of them seen once, and the ten largest clones take 4% to 5%. The J gene is TRBJ2-2, the V gene TRBV2, with 7 bases lining up with TRBD2. The sequenced material came from peripheral blood. The receptor was derived from a woman in her seventies with acute or convalescent COVID-19. CDR3 DNA: TGTGCCAGCATCCCGGGACTATCGAACACCGGGGAGCTGTTTTTT. It specifies CASIPGLSNTGELFF.